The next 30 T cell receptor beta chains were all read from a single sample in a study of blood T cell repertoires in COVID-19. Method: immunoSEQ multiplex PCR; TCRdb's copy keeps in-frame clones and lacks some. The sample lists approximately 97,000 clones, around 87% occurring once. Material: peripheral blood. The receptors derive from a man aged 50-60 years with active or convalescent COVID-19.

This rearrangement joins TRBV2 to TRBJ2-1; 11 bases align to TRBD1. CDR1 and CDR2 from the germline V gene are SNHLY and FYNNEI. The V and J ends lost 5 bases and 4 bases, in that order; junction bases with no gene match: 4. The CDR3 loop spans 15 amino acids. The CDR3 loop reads CASSSDRGPYNEQFF. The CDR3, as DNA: TGTGCCAGCAGTTCGGACAGGGGGCCGTACAATGAGCAGTTCTTC.

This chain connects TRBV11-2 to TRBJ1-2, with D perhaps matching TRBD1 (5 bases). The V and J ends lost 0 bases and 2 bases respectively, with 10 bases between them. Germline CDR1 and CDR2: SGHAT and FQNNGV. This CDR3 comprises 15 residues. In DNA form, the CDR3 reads TGTGCCAGCAGCTTAGAGGAGGGGCGGAACTATGGCTACACCTTC. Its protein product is CASSLEEGRNYGYTF.

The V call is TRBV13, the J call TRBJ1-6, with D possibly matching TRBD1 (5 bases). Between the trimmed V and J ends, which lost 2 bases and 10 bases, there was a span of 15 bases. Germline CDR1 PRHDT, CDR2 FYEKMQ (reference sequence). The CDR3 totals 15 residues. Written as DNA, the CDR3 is TGTGCCAGCAGCTTAATTCGACAGCCCAACTCACCCCTCCACTTT. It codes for CASSLIRQPNSPLHF. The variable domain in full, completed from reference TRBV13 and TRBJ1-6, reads AAGVIQSPRHLIKEKRETATLKCYPIPRHDTVYWYQQGPGQDPQFLISFYEKMQSDKGSIPDRFSAQQFSDYHSELNMSSLELGDSALYFCASSLIRQPNSPLHFGNGTRLTVT.

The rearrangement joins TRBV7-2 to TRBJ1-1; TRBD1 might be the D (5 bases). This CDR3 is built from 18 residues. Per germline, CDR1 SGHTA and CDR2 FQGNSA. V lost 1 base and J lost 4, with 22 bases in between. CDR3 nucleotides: TGTGCCAGCAGCTTAGATAACACAGTACTGGGGCGGAGCACTGAAGCTTTCTTT. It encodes CASSLDNTVLGRSTEAFF.

CDR3 nucleotides: TGTGCCAGCAAGACAGGGTTTGGGGCCAACGTCCTGACTTTC. Amino acid sequence: CASKTGFGANVLTF. V usage is TRBV7-2 and J usage is TRBJ2-6, with 7 nucleotides matching TRBD1. The CDR3 is 14 residues long. Trimming cost V 7 bases and J 3 bases; bases outside gene matches: 3. Germline assignment: CDR1 SGHTA and CDR2 FQGNSA.

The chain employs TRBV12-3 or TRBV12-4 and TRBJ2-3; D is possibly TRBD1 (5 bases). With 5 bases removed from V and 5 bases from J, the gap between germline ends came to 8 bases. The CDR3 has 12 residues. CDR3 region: CASSRQGDTQYF. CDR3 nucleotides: TGTGCCAGCAGTCGTCAGGGAGATACGCAGTATTTT.

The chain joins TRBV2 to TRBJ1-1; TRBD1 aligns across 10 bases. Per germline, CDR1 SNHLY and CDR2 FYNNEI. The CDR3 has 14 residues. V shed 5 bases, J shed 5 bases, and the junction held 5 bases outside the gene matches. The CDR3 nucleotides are TGTGCCAGCAGTAGACAGGGGGCGGGGACTGAAGCTTTCTTT. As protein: CASSRQGAGTEAFF.

CDR3 bases: TGTGCCAGTAACCCAGGGGTCAGCACCGGGGAGCTGTTTTTT. It translates to CASNPGVSTGELFF. This chain joins TRBV19 and TRBJ2-2; possible D gene TRBD1, 6 bases. CDR3 length: 14 residues. From germline, CDR1 is LNHDA and CDR2 SQIVND (reference sequence). V lost 7 bases to trimming and J lost 4 bases, with 13 bases between them.

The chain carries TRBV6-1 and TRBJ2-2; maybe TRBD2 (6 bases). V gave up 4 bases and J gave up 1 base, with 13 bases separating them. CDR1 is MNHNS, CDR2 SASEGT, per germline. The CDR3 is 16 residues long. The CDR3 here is CASSGVAEKNTGELFF. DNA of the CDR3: TGTGCCAGCAGTGGGGTAGCGGAGAAGAACACCGGGGAGCTGTTTTTT.

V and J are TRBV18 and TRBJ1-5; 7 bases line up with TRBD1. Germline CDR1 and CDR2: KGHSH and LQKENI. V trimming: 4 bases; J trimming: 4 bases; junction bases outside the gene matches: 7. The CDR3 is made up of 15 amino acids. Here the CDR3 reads CASSQDRVANQPQHF. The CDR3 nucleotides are TGTGCCAGCTCACAAGACAGGGTTGCAAATCAGCCCCAGCATTTT.

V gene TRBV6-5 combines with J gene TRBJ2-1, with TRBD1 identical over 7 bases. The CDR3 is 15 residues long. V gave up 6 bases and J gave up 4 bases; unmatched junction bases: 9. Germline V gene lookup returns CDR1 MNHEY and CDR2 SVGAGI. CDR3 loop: CASRHDRDGYNEQFF. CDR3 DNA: TGTGCCAGCAGGCACGACAGGGATGGTTACAATGAGCAGTTCTTC.

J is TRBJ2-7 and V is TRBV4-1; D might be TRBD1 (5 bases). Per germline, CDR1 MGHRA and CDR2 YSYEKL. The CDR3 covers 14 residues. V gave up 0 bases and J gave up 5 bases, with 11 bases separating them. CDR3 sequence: CASSQELQADEQYF. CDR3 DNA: TGCGCCAGCAGCCAAGAATTACAGGCCGACGAGCAGTACTTC.

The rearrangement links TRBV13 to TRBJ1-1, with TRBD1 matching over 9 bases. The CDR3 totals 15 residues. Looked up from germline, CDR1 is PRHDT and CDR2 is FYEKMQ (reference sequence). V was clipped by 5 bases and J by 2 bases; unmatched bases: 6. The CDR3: CASSKDRGPNTEAFF. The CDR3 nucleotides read TGTGCCAGCAGCAAGGACAGGGGCCCCAACACTGAAGCTTTCTTT.

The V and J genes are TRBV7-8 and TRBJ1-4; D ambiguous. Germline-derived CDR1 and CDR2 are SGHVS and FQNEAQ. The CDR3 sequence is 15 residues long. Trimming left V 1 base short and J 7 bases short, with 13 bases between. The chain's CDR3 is CASSLGGGSFEKLFF. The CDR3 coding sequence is TGTGCCAGCAGCTTAGGGGGAGGTTCTTTTGAAAAACTGTTTTTT.

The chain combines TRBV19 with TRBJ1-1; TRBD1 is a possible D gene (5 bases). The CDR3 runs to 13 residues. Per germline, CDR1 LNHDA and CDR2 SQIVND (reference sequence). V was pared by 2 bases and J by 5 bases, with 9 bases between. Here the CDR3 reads CASSIPAGTEAFF. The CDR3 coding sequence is TGTGCCAGTAGTATACCCGCAGGGACTGAAGCTTTCTTT.

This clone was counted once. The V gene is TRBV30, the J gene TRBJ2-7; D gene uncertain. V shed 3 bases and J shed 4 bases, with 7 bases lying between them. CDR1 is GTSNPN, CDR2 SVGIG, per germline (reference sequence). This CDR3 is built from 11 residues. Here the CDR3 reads CAWRVGYEQYF. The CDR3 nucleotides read TGTGCCTGGAGGGTCGGGTACGAGCAGTACTTC.

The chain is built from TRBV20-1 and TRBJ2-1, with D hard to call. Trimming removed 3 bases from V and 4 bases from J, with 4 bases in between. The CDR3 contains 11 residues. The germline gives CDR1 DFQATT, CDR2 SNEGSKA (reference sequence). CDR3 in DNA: TGCAGTGCTAGGGAGTACAATGAGCAGTTCTTC. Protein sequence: CSAREYNEQFF.

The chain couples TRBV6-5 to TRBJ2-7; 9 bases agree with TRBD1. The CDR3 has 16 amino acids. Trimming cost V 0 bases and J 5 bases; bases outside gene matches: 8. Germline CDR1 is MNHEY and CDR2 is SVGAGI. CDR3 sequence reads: CASSYSLGTGSNEQYF. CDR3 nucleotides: TGTGCCAGCAGTTACTCGCTGGGGACAGGGTCCAACGAGCAGTACTTC.

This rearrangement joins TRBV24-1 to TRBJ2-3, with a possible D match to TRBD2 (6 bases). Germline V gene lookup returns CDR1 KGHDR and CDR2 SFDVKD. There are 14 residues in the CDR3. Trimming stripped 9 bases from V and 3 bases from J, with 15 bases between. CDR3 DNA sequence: TGTGCCACCGAGGGCGGGGATAGAACAGATACGCAGTATTTT. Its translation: CATEGGDRTDTQYF.

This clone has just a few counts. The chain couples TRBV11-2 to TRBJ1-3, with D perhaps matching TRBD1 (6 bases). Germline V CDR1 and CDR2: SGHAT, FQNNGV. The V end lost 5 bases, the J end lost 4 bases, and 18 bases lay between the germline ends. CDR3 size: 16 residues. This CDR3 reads CASSRDLSGAGNTIYF. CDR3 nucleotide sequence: TGTGCCAGCAGCCGGGATCTGTCAGGGGCCGGAAACACCATATATTTT. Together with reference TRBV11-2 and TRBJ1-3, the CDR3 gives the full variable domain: EAGVAQSPRYKIIEKRQSVAFWCNPISGHATLYWYQQILGQGPKLLIQFQNNGVVDDSQLPKDRFSAERLKGVDSTLKIQPAKLEDSAVYLCASSRDLSGAGNTIYFGEGSWLTVV.

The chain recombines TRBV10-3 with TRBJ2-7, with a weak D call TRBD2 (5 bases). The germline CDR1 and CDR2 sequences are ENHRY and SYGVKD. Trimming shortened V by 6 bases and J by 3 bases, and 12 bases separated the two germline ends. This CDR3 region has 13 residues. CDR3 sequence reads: CAIRAIGSYEQYF. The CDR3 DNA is TGTGCCATCAGAGCAATTGGGAGCTACGAGCAGTACTTC.

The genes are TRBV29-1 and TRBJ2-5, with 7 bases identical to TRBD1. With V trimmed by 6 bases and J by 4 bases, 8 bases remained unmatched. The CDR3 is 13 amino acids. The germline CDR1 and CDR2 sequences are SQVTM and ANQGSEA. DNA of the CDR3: TGCAGCGTCCGGGACAGTATTGGAGAGACCCAGTACTTC. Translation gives CSVRDSIGETQYF.

CDR3 DNA sequence: TGCGCCAGCAGCCAAGATGGCAGGGGTCGTACTAATGAAAAACTGTTTTTT. Translation: CASSQDGRGRTNEKLFF. The V gene is TRBV4-3, the J gene TRBJ1-4, with D possibly TRBD1 on 6 matching bases. V lost 0 bases, J lost 2 bases, and 13 bases lay in between. This CDR3 is 17 amino acids long. The germline V gene encodes CDR1 LGHNA and CDR2 YSLEER.

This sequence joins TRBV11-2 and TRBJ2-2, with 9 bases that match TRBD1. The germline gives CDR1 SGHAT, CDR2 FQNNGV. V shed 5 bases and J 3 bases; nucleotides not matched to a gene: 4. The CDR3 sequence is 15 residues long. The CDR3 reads CASSPGTGYTGELFF. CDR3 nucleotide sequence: TGTGCCAGCAGCCCTGGGACAGGGTACACCGGGGAGCTGTTTTTT.

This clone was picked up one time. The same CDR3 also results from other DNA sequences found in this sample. Written as DNA, the CDR3 is TGTGCCAGCTCCTTAGGGGGCCCCTCCTACAATGAGCAGTTCTTC. Encoded protein: CASSLGGPSYNEQFF. V and J are TRBV27 and TRBJ2-1, with 7 bases lining up with TRBD1. This CDR3 has 15 residues. With V trimmed by 8 bases and J by 0 bases, 7 bases remained unmatched. From germline, CDR1 is MNHEY and CDR2 SMNVEV (reference sequence).

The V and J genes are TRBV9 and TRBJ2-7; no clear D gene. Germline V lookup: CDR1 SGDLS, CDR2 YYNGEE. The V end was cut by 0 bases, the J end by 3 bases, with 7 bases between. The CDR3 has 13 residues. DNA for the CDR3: TGTGCCAGCAGCGTAGCAGGAAGCTACGAGCAGTACGTC. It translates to CASSVAGSYEQYV.

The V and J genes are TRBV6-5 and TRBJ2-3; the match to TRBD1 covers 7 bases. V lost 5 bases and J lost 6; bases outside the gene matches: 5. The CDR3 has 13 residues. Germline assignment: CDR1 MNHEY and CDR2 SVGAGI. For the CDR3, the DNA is TGTGCCAGCAGTACAACAGGGGCCGATACGCAGTATTTT. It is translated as CASSTTGADTQYF.

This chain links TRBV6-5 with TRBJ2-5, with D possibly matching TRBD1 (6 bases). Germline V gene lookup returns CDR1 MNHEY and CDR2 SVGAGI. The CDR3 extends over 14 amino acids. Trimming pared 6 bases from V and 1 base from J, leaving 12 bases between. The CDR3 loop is CASSLGTPQETQYF. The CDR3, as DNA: TGTGCCAGCAGCCTCGGGACACCCCAAGAGACCCAGTACTTC.

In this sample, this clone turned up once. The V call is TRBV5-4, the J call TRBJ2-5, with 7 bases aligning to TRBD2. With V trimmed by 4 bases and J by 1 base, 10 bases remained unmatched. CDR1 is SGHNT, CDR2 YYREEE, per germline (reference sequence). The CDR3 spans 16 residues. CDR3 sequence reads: CASSPSRQRGQETQYF. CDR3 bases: TGTGCCAGCAGCCCGTCTCGTCAGCGGGGCCAAGAGACCCAGTACTTC.

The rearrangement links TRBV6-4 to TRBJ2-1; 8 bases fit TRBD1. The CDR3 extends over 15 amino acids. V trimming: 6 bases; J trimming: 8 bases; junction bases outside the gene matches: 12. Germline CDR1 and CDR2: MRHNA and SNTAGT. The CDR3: CASSAMGGRGHEQFF. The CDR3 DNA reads TGTGCCAGCAGCGCTATGGGTGGCAGGGGGCATGAGCAGTTCTTC.